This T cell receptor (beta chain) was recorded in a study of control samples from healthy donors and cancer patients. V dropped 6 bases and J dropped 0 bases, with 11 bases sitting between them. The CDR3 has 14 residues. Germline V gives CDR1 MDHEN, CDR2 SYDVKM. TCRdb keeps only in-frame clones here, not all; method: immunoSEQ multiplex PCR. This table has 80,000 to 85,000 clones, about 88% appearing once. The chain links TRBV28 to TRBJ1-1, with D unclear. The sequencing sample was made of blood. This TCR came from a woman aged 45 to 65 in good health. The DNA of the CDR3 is TGTGCCAGCAGACTGTGGCTTCTGAACACTGAAGCTTTCTTT. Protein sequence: CASRLWLLNTEAFF.